These 15 T cell receptor beta chains were sequenced from one sample in a study of T cell responses to AZD1222 COVID-19 vaccine. The protocol was immunoSEQ multiplex PCR, while the TCRdb copy is restricted to in-frame clones and leaves out a portion. Of 150,000 to 200,000 clones in the sample, about 90% were seen once. This material consisted of peripheral blood, taken 28 days after the second AZD1222 dose. These receptors were collected from an adult who received the AZD1222 COVID-19 vaccine.

This clone was found once. This rearrangement joins TRBV6-5 to TRBJ2-2; 7 bases are shared with TRBD1. This CDR3 has 14 residues. V was pared by 7 bases and J by 6 bases, with 8 bases of the junction left unmatched. Germline CDR1 reads MNHEY; CDR2 reads SVGAGI. This chain's CDR3 is CASMTGQNSGELFF. For the CDR3, the DNA is TGTGCCAGCATGACAGGGCAAAACTCCGGGGAGCTGTTTTTT.

This chain uses TRBV4-1 with TRBJ2-1; TRBD1 is a possible D gene (5 bases). The CDR3 extends over 15 amino acids. The germline V gene has CDR1 MGHRA and CDR2 YSYEKL. V was trimmed by 1 base and J by 0 bases, leaving 7 bases between them. CDR3 amino acids: CASSQGQSSYNEQFF. The CDR3 DNA reads as TGCGCCAGCAGCCAAGGACAGAGCTCCTACAATGAGCAGTTCTTC.

This clone was detected only a few times. The V gene is TRBV3-1 (or the pseudogene TRBV3-2), the J gene TRBJ2-2; no clear D. Germline lookup yields CDR1 LGHDT and CDR2 YNNKEL (reference sequence). V lost 4 bases and J lost 6, with 9 bases in between. The CDR3 covers 13 residues. The CDR3 protein is CASSLGRAGELFF. Here the CDR3 DNA reads TGTGCCAGCAGCCTCGGGCGCGCCGGGGAGCTGTTTTTT.

By share, this clone counts as medium-sized. The sample contains more than one DNA sequence encoding this CDR3. This chain links TRBV11-2 with TRBJ1-1; no clear D. V lost 0 bases and J 2 bases, leaving 4 bases between the germline ends. The CDR3 has 13 amino acids. CDR1 and CDR2 (germline): SGHAT, FQNNGV. DNA of the CDR3: TGTGCCAGCAGCTTAGACCCCAACACTGAAGCTTTCTTT. Its protein product is CASSLDPNTEAFF.

The chain combines TRBV6-5 with TRBJ1-4; 9 bases fit TRBD1. V shed 8 bases and J 6 bases; nucleotides not matched to a gene: 10. The CDR3 sequence is 15 residues long. The germline gives CDR1 MNHEY, CDR2 SVGAGI. The CDR3 sequence is CASQPPGQGYEKLFF. The CDR3 DNA reads as TGTGCCAGCCAACCACCGGGACAGGGATATGAAAAACTGTTTTTT.

The chain recombines TRBV2 with TRBJ2-5; no firm D call. Deletions cut 5 bases from V and 2 bases from J, with 9 bases between. The germline V gene encodes CDR1 SNHLY and CDR2 FYNNEI. The CDR3 consists of 13 residues. CDR3 DNA: TGTGCCAGCAGTCTTTTAGCTCAAGAGACCCAGTACTTC. It specifies CASSLLAQETQYF.

V usage is TRBV10-3 and J usage is TRBJ2-5; tentative D call: TRBD2 (5 bases). The germline gives CDR1 ENHRY, CDR2 SYGVKD. This CDR3 has 17 amino acids. Deletions cut 1 base from V and 4 bases from J, with 19 bases between. The CDR3 DNA reads as TGTGCCATCAGTGAGTATCTAGAGGGCCGACCGGGAGAGACCCAGTACTTC. It translates to CAISEYLEGRPGETQYF.

The genes are TRBV7-6 and TRBJ1-5; D gene ambiguous. CDR3 length equals 13 residues. Germline CDR1 and CDR2: SGHVS and FNYEAQ. V was shortened by 3 bases and J by 3 bases, with 6 bases between the two germline ends. DNA for the CDR3: TGTGCCAGCAGCTTGGGCTTCAATCAGCCCCAGCATTTT. Its translation: CASSLGFNQPQHF. Supplemented by reference TRBV7-6 and TRBJ1-5, the full variable domain reads GAGVSQSPRYKVTKRGQDVALRCDPISGHVSLYWYRQALGQGPEFLTYFNYEAQQDKSGLPNDRFSAERPEGSISTLTIQRTEQRDSAMYRCASSLGFNQPQHFGDGTRLSIL.

The chain employs TRBV3-1 (or the pseudogene TRBV3-2) and TRBJ2-1; TRBD2 aligns across 9 bases. V shed 0 bases, J shed 10 bases, and the junction held 7 bases outside the gene matches. This CDR3 comprises 15 residues. Per the germline V gene, CDR1 is LGHDT and CDR2 is YNNKEL (reference sequence). The CDR3 protein is CASSQDRRGGTEQFF. CDR3 nucleotide sequence: TGTGCCAGCAGCCAAGATCGGCGGGGGGGTACCGAGCAGTTCTTC.

CDR3 in DNA: TGTGCCAGCAGGAGTTTGGGCCCATTGCCGTATGGCTACACCTTC. Translated, it gives CASRSLGPLPYGYTF. The gene calls are TRBV6-4 and TRBJ1-2; D call uncertain. This CDR3 spans 15 amino acids. Trimming pared 6 bases from V and 5 bases from J, leaving 19 bases between. Germline V gene data show CDR1 as MRHNA and CDR2 as SNTAGT.

This chain links TRBV7-2 with TRBJ1-2, with a possible D match to TRBD1 (5 bases). The CDR3 has 15 amino acids. V gave up 2 bases and J gave up 2 bases, with 12 bases separating them. Germline CDR1 and CDR2: SGHTA and FQGNSA. CDR3 DNA: TGTGCCAGCAGCTTAATGGGACCGATAAACTATGGCTACACCTTC. Amino acid sequence: CASSLMGPINYGYTF.

The chain recombines TRBV5-5 with TRBJ1-5; no firm D call. Germline assignment: CDR1 SGHKS and CDR2 YYEKEE (reference sequence). Trimming left V 6 bases short and J 1 base short, with 14 bases between. CDR3 length: 15 residues. CDR3: CASTLSGVSNQPQHF. The DNA of the CDR3 is TGTGCCAGCACCCTAAGCGGGGTCAGCAATCAGCCCCAGCATTTT.

The gene calls are TRBV11-2 and TRBJ1-3, with 8 bases fitting TRBD1. The CDR3 is 18 residues long. Trimming took 3 bases from V and 1 from J; bases not matched to a gene: 11. The germline gives CDR1 SGHAT, CDR2 FQNNGV. The CDR3 DNA reads as TGTGCCAGCAGCTTCTCCGGACAGGGAATATCTTCTGGAAACACCATATATTTT. Translation gives CASSFSGQGISSGNTIYF.

V usage is TRBV12-3 or TRBV12-4 and J usage is TRBJ1-2; TRBD1 might be the D (5 bases). This CDR3 spans 12 amino acids. V lost 6 bases to trimming and J lost 3 bases, with 8 bases between them. The CDR3 bases are TGTGCCAGCAGGGGGCGCGACTATGGCTACACCTTC. It codes for CASRGRDYGYTF.

CDR3: CASSYHSGQPYQPQHF. The CDR3 DNA reads as TGTGCCAGCAGTTACCACAGTGGGCAACCATATCAGCCCCAGCATTTT. The rearrangement uses TRBV6-5 and TRBJ1-5; unclear D gene. The CDR3 has 16 residues. Germline V gene lookup returns CDR1 MNHEY and CDR2 SVGAGI. V shed 2 bases and J shed 5 bases, with 16 bases lying between them.